This T cell receptor beta chain originates from a study of shared clonotypes between healthy human individuals. Study-wide points: The study found lower generation probabilities in non-shared clonotypes than in those shared by all four donors. Sampling included only blood; tissue repertoires likely differ. Researchers found naive subsets generally carried larger estimated richness than memory subsets.

Assay used: immunoSEQ multiplex PCR; TCRdb lists only in-frame clones, some missing. The sample includes nearly 600,000 clones, around 95% of them seen just once. With regard to this clone: Its antigen is currently unknown.

The CDR3 runs 18 residues. Looked up from germline, CDR1 is PRHDT and CDR2 is FYEKMQ (reference sequence). The V and J ends lost 1 base and 2 bases respectively, with 19 bases between them. In the naive CD8 group, cells lacked CD45RO and were positively selected for CCR7, so terminally differentiated effector memory CD45RA+ cells were left out. This chain uses TRBV13 with TRBJ2-3; D is perhaps TRBD1 (6 bases). The clonotype originates from a woman aged 25-40 years in good health. Sequenced: naive CD8+ T cells sorted from blood. The CDR3 sequence is CASSLAWDRTDITDTQYF. The CDR3 DNA reads TGTGCCAGCAGCTTAGCTTGGGATAGGACAGACATCACAGATACGCAGTATTTT.